A single sample is the source of the 15 T cell receptor beta chains below, sequenced in a study of CD4 T cells in relation to SARS-CoV-2 and coronaviruses. Before the COVID-19 pandemic, during about 2010-2018, CD4+ T cells were taken from unexposed donors. CD4+ T cells were isolated from the cells after about 11 days of culture. Antigens for these TCRs are unknown. TCRdb's copy holds only in-frame clones and misses some; the assay was immunoSEQ multiplex PCR. The data show some 19,000 clones, 75% to 85% seen once. The source material was CD4+ T cells from PBMCs, cultured in vitro. The source of these receptors is a human donor in good health.

V usage is TRBV5-5 and J usage is TRBJ1-4, with unresolved D. Trimming removed 0 bases at V and 8 bases at J, with 11 bases between. Germline CDR1 and CDR2: SGHKS and YYEKEE (reference sequence). The CDR3 is 14 residues long. CDR3 in amino acids: CASSLVSAREKLFF. The CDR3, as DNA: TGTGCCAGCAGCTTGGTTTCGGCGCGGGAAAAACTGTTTTTT.

The rearrangement joins TRBV5-1 to TRBJ2-5; TRBD2 agrees at 12 bases. Trimming removed 3 bases from V and 4 bases from J; junction bases left unmatched: 25. CDR3 length equals 22 residues. The germline gives CDR1 SGHRS, CDR2 YFSETQ. The CDR3 protein is CASSWARAGASGRAATSETQYF. The CDR3 DNA follows: TGCGCCAGCAGCTGGGCCCGAGCCGGTGCTAGCGGGAGGGCCGCGACTTCAGAGACCCAGTACTTC.

This clone was observed once. The V gene is TRBV5-6, the J gene TRBJ1-5; 8 bases map to TRBD1. The length of the CDR3 is 16 residues. The germline gives CDR1 SGHDT, CDR2 YYEEEE. J gave up 4 bases and V 3 bases, and 9 bases lay outside the gene matches. As DNA, the CDR3 is TGTGCCAGCAGCTCCGGACAGGGATCTAGGAATCAGCCCCAGCATTTT. Residues: CASSSGQGSRNQPQHF.

The chain employs TRBV18 and TRBJ2-7; D uncertain. CDR1 and CDR2 (germline): KGHSH, LQKENI. Trimming took 3 bases from V and 1 from J, leaving 4 bases between them. The CDR3 is 12 amino acids. The CDR3 spells CASSPESYEQYF. Written as DNA, the CDR3 is TGTGCCAGCTCACCTGAATCCTACGAGCAGTACTTC.

V gene TRBV7-9 combines with J gene TRBJ1-1; D is uncertain. V was trimmed by 5 bases and J by 1 base, leaving 14 bases between them. This CDR3 spans 15 amino acids. CDR1 is SEHNR and CDR2 is FQNEAQ in the germline V gene (reference sequence). The chain's CDR3 is CASSPPWPENTEAFF. The CDR3 DNA reads as TGTGCCAGCAGCCCCCCTTGGCCGGAGAACACTGAAGCTTTCTTT.

This clone was detected once. The rearrangement links TRBV5-1 to TRBJ2-5; D remains ambiguous. V was trimmed by 0 bases and J by 3 bases, leaving 0 bases between them. Looked up from germline, CDR1 is SGHRS and CDR2 is YFSETQ. The CDR3 sequence is 11 residues long. CDR3 residues: CASSLEETQYF. CDR3 coding DNA: TGCGCCAGCAGCTTGGAAGAGACCCAGTACTTC.

The chain recombines TRBV18 with TRBJ1-2; D might be TRBD1 (5 bases). Germline CDR1 is KGHSH and CDR2 is LQKENI. The CDR3 length is 16 residues. V was cut by 1 base and J by 3 bases, with 15 bases left in between. CDR3 DNA: TGTGCCAGCTCACCACGGGTCTCCGGGACGGACTATGGCTACACCTTC. Protein sequence: CASSPRVSGTDYGYTF.

V and J are TRBV2 and TRBJ2-1, with 9 bases aligning to TRBD2. V lost 4 bases to trimming and J lost 1 base; unmatched junction nucleotides: 8. The CDR3 extends over 17 amino acids. Germline CDR1 reads SNHLY; CDR2 reads FYNNEI. CDR3 residues: CASSGGVAGASYNEQFF. The CDR3 nucleotides are TGTGCCAGCAGTGGGGGGGTAGCGGGAGCATCCTACAATGAGCAGTTCTTC.

The chain uses TRBV6-5 and TRBJ2-7; 11 nucleotides line up with TRBD1. Germline assignment: CDR1 MNHEY and CDR2 SVGAGI. The ends lost 6 bases at V and 6 bases at J; junction bases unmatched: 4. The CDR3 extends over 13 amino acids. The DNA of the CDR3 is TGTGCCAGCAGCCGGGGACAGGGGGGCGAGCAGTACTTC. This codes for CASSRGQGGEQYF.

The chain joins TRBV7-9 to TRBJ2-5; 9 bases align to TRBD1. Per the germline V gene, CDR1 is SEHNR and CDR2 is FQNEAQ (reference sequence). The CDR3 has 17 amino acids. With V trimmed by 0 bases and J by 2 bases, 7 bases remained unmatched. The CDR3 loop is CASSLAIGTGPQETQYF. CDR3 in DNA: TGTGCCAGCAGCTTAGCCATCGGGACAGGGCCGCAAGAGACCCAGTACTTC. Variable domain in full (rest from reference TRBV7-9 and TRBJ2-5): DTGVSQNPRHKITKRGQNVTFRCDPISEHNRLYWYRQTLGQGPEFLTYFQNEAQLEKSRLLSDRFSAERPKGSFSTLEIQRTEQGDSAMYLCASSLAIGTGPQETQYFGPGTRLLVL.

The chain employs TRBV10-3 and TRBJ1-6; 8 nucleotides agree with TRBD1. The V segment lost 6 bases and the J segment 6 bases; nucleotides outside the gene matches: 7. The CDR3 contains 15 residues. In germline, CDR1 is ENHRY, CDR2 SYGVKD. The CDR3 is CAISLTGGSNSPLHF. The CDR3 nucleotides read TGTGCCATCAGCCTCACAGGGGGGAGTAATTCACCCCTCCACTTT.

V usage is TRBV7-2 and J usage is TRBJ1-2; possible D gene TRBD1, 5 bases. V lost 5 bases and J 8 bases, leaving 15 bases between the germline ends. Germline V lookup: CDR1 SGHTA, CDR2 FQGNSA. The CDR3 loop spans 13 amino acids. The CDR3 region has the DNA TGTGCCAGCAGCCCTAGTGCGCAGGGCGGCTACACCTTC. It translates to CASSPSAQGGYTF.

This chain joins TRBV10-3 and TRBJ1-5, with unresolved D. Germline CDR1 reads ENHRY; CDR2 reads SYGVKD. The V gene lost 4 bases and the J gene lost 0 bases, with 7 bases spanning the gap. CDR3 size: 14 residues. The chain's CDR3 is CAISGGYSNQPQHF. The CDR3, as DNA: TGTGCCATCAGTGGAGGTTATAGCAATCAGCCCCAGCATTTT.

V gene TRBV7-2 combines with J gene TRBJ2-7, with D unresolved. Germline CDR1 is SGHTA and CDR2 is FQGNSA. The V and J ends lost 0 bases and 0 bases respectively, with 9 bases between them. The CDR3 is 15 residues long. The CDR3 DNA follows: TGTGCCAGCAGCTTAGCGGGATTTAGCTCCTACGAGCAGTACTTC. It codes for CASSLAGFSSYEQYF.

The V gene is TRBV2, the J gene TRBJ2-5; tentative D call: TRBD1 (6 bases). The CDR3 totals 13 residues. CDR1 is SNHLY, CDR2 FYNNEI, per germline. The germline V and J ends were trimmed by 4 bases and 4 bases, with 10 bases remaining between them. The CDR3 protein is CASSVTGVETQYF. The DNA for the CDR3 is TGTGCCAGCAGTGTGACAGGAGTAGAGACCCAGTACTTC.